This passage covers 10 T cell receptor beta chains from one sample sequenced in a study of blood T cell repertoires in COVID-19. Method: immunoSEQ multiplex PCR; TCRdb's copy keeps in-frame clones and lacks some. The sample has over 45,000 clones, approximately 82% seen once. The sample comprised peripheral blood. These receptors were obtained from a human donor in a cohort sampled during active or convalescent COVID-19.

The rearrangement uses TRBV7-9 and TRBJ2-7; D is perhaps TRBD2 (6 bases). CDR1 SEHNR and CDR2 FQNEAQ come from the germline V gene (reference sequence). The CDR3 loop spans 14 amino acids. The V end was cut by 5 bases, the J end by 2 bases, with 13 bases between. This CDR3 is CASSKEGGTYEQYF. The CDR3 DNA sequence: TGTGCCAGCAGCAAGGAGGGCGGAACCTACGAGCAGTACTTC.

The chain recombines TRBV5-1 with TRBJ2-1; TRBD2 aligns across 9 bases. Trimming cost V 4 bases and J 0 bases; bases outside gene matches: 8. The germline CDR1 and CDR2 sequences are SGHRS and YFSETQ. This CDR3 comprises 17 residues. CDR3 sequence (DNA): TGCGCCAGCAGCCCCGGGCGCGGGGGGGCCTCCTACAATGAGCAGTTCTTC. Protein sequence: CASSPGRGGASYNEQFF.

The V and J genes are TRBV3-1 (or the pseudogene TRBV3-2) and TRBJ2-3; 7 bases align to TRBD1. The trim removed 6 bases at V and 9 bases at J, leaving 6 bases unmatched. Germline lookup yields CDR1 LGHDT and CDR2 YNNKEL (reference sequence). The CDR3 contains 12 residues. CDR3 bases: TGTGCCAGCAGAAAAGAACAGGGGACGCAGTATTTT. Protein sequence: CASRKEQGTQYF.

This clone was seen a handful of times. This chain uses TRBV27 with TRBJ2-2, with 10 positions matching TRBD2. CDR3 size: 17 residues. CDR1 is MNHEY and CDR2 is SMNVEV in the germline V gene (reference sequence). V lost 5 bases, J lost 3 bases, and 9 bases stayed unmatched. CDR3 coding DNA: TGTGCCAGCAGTCCCCAAGGTAGCGGGGGGTACACCGGGGAGCTGTTTTTT. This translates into CASSPQGSGGYTGELFF.

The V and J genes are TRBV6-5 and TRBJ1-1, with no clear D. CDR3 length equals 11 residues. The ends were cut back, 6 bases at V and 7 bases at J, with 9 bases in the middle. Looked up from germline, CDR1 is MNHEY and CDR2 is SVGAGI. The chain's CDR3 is CASRYKREAFF. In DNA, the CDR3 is TGTGCCAGCAGGTACAAGCGTGAAGCTTTCTTT.

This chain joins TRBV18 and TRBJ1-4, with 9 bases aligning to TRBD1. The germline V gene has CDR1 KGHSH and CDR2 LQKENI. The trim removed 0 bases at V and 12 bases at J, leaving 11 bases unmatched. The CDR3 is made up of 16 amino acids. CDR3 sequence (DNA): TGTGCCAGCTCACCACCGGGGGGGACAGGGACTACGGAACTGTTTTTT. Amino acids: CASSPPGGTGTTELFF.

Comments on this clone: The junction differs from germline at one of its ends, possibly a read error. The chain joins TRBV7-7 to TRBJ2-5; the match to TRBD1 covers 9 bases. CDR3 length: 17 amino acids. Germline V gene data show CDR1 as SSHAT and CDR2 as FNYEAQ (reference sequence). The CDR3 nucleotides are TGTGCTAGCAGCCCGTTCCCGGGACAGGGCCCCCGAGAGACCCAGTACTTC. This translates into CASSPFPGQGPRETQYF. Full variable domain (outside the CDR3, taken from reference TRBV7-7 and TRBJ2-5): GAGVSQSPRYKVTKRGQDVTLRCDPISSHATLYWYQQALGQGPEFLTYFNYEAQPDKSGLPSDRFSAERPEGSISTLTIQRTEQRDSAMYRCASSPFPGQGPRETQYFGPGTRLLVL.

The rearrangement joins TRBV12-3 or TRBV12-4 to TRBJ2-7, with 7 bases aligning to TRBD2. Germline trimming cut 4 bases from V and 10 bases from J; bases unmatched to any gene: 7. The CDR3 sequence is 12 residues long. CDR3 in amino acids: CASSSLGGYQYF. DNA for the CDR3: TGTGCCAGCAGTTCGCTGGGGGGGTATCAGTACTTC.

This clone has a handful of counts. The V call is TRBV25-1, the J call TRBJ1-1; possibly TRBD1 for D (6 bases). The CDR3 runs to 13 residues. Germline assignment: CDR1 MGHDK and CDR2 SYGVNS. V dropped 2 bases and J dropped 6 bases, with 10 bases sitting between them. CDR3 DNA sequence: TGTGCCAGCAGTGAAAACAGGGCCTCTGAAGCTTTCTTT. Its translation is CASSENRASEAFF.

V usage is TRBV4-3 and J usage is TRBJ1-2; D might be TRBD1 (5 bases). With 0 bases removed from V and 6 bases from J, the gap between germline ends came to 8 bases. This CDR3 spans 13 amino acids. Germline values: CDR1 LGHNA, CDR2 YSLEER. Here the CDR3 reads CASSQDRGNGYTF. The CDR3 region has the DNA TGCGCCAGCAGCCAAGATAGGGGTAATGGCTACACCTTC.